The T cell receptor beta chain under discussion was sequenced for a study of cytotoxic CD8 clonotypes in ibrutinib-treated CLL. Across the study: An average of roughly 270,000 productive templates and approximately 91,000 productive rearrangements was obtained per sample.

TCRdb's copy holds only in-frame clones and misses some; the assay was immunoSEQ multiplex PCR. The sample has tens of thousands of clones, about 84% seen once. This clonotype was sampled from a human donor with chronic lymphocytic leukemia. The sample was PBMCs, taken at disease progression, from a patient treated with ibrutinib.

The CDR3 DNA is TGTGCCAGTAGTGGGCCGTACACTGAAGCTTTCTTT. Protein product: CASSGPYTEAFF. The chain employs TRBV19 and TRBJ1-1; no definite D call. CDR1 and CDR2 (germline): LNHDA, SQIVND (reference sequence). There are 12 residues in the CDR3. V lost 5 bases and J lost 3, with 7 bases in between.